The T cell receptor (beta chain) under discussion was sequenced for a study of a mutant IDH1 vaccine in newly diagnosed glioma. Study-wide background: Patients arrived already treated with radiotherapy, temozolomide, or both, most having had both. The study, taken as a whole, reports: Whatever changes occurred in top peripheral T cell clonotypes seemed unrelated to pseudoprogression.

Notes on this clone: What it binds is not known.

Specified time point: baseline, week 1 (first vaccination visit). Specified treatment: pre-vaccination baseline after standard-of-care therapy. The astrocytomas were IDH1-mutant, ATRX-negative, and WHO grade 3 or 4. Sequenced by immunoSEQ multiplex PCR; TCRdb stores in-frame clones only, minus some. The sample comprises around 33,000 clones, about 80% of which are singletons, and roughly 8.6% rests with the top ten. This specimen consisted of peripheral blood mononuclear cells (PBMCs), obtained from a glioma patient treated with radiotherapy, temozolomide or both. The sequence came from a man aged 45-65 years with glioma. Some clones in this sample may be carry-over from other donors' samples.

This CDR3 is CSVEVGTGDTQYF. The CDR3 DNA is TGCAGCGTTGAAGTTGGTACCGGAGATACGCAGTATTTT. The chain employs TRBV29-1 and TRBJ2-3; the D is unclear. The germline V gene encodes CDR1 SQVTM and CDR2 ANQGSEA. This CDR3 contains 13 residues. V was cut by 1 base and J by 5 bases, with 10 bases left in between.